This entry features one TCR beta chain sequence. The table came from immunoSEQ multiplex PCR; TCRdb's copy has only in-frame clones and leaves some out. This table holds about 140,000 clones, approximately 84% found once. The data were taken from a study of blood T cell repertoires in COVID-19. Grouping used clinical history reported by participants in a survey and questionnaire. CDR1 is SNHLY, CDR2 FYNNEI, per germline. This CDR3 spans 16 amino acids. Trimming took 3 bases from V and 6 from J; bases not matched to a gene: 10. The specimen was PBMCs or T cells enriched from blood (not recorded which). This receptor was identified in a woman under 30 who had been exposed to COVID-19. The chain is built from TRBV2 and TRBJ2-2, with 7 bases lining up with TRBD2. CDR3 sequence (DNA): TGTGCCAGCAGTGAGTCGGGGGAGGGCCCCGCCGGGGAGCTGTTTTTT. Translated: CASSESGEGPAGELFF.